This T cell receptor (beta chain) was recorded in a study of shared clonotypes between healthy human individuals. The wider study: Donors consisted of two women and a few men between 18 and 49. Per donor, three plates held CD4 naive cells, three held CD4 memory, two held CD8 naive and one held CD8 memory. Study findings and constraints: Memory subsets generally showed smaller estimated richness than naive subsets did.

The CDR3 has 16 residues. V was cut by 7 bases and J by 7 bases, with 23 bases left in between. The V gene's germline CDR1 is SGDLS and CDR2 YYNGEE. The table came from immunoSEQ multiplex PCR; TCRdb's copy has only in-frame clones and leaves some out. The table shows 2.5 million or so clones, with roughly nine tenths occurring only once. About this clone: Its antigen is unidentified.

Naive CD45RA+ and memory CD45RA-negative subsets were split from CD4+ cells. The chain joins TRBV9 to TRBJ2-2, with D possibly being TRBD2 (6 bases). The receptor's source is a man aged 18 to 29 in good health. Sequenced material: naive CD4+ T cells sorted from blood. Subset reported: CD45RA+ positively selected. The CDR3 is CASASASGRFGGELFF. DNA of the CDR3: TGTGCCAGCGCGTCGGCGTCAGGGAGGTTTGGCGGGGAGCTGTTTTTT.